A single sample is the source of the 14 T cell receptor beta chains below, sequenced in a study of blood T cell repertoires in COVID-19. TCRdb's copy holds only in-frame clones and misses some; the assay was immunoSEQ multiplex PCR. The repertoire holds 200,000 or so clones, with about 94% as singletons. The sample taken for sequencing was peripheral blood. The receptors come from a man aged 60 to 69 with COVID-19, enrolled during active disease.

The gene calls are TRBV27 and TRBJ2-5; no definite D call. CDR3 length equals 15 residues. With 3 bases removed from V and 2 bases from J, the gap between germline ends came to 13 bases. Germline assignment: CDR1 MNHEY and CDR2 SMNVEV (reference sequence). The CDR3: CASSLGYQAQETQYF. The CDR3 nucleotides are TGTGCCAGCAGTTTGGGTTACCAGGCACAAGAGACCCAGTACTTC.

This clone was seen a handful of times. The V and J genes are TRBV28 and TRBJ2-1; a weak D match, TRBD2 (7 bases). V dropped 3 bases and J dropped 4 bases, with 10 bases sitting between them. There are 14 residues in the CDR3. Germline V gene lookup returns CDR1 MDHEN and CDR2 SYDVKM. Here the CDR3 reads CASSLRGGYNEQFF. DNA for the CDR3: TGTGCCAGCAGTTTGAGGGGGGGGTACAATGAGCAGTTCTTC.

The chain uses TRBV4-2 and TRBJ2-7; TRBD2 aligns across 10 bases. Trimming removed 0 bases from V and 2 bases from J; junction bases left unmatched: 10. Germline V gene sequence: CDR1 LGHNA, CDR2 YNFKEQ. CDR3 size: 18 residues. The CDR3 loop reads CASSQETSGRALAYEQYF. CDR3 DNA sequence: TGTGCCAGCAGCCAAGAGACCAGCGGGAGGGCCCTCGCCTACGAGCAGTACTTC.

This sequence joins TRBV14 and TRBJ1-5; D not certain. Germline V gives CDR1 SGHDN, CDR2 FVKESK. Deletions cut 0 bases from V and 10 bases from J, with 10 bases between. The length of the CDR3 is 13 residues. The CDR3 sequence: CASSQDASGPQHF. The CDR3 DNA follows: TGTGCCAGCAGCCAAGACGCCTCCGGTCCCCAGCATTTT.

The V gene is TRBV5-4, the J gene TRBJ2-2, with D possibly matching TRBD1 (5 bases). The CDR3 spans 16 residues. Trimming took 0 bases from V and 2 from J, leaving 11 bases between them. Germline V gene lookup returns CDR1 SGHNT and CDR2 YYREEE (reference sequence). The CDR3: CASSLVAGRNTGELFF. Here the CDR3 DNA reads TGTGCCAGCAGCTTGGTAGCAGGGCGAAACACCGGGGAGCTGTTTTTT. Full variable domain (rest looked up from reference TRBV5-4 and TRBJ2-2): ETGVTQSPTHLIKTRGQQVTLRCSSQSGHNTVSWYQQALGQGPQFIFQYYREEENGRGNFPPRFSGLQFPNYSSELNVNALELDDSALYLCASSLVAGRNTGELFFGEGSRLTVL.

This clone has a single count. The V gene is TRBV19, the J gene TRBJ1-1; a possible D gene is TRBD1 (5 bases). Germline V gene data show CDR1 as LNHDA and CDR2 as SQIVND (reference sequence). CDR3 length equals 12 residues. The V gene lost 7 bases and the J gene lost 3 bases, with 9 bases spanning the gap. CDR3 residues: CASNLGDTEAFF. The CDR3 DNA is TGTGCCAGTAACCTAGGGGACACTGAAGCTTTCTTT.

The rearrangement uses TRBV6-5 and TRBJ1-2, with 7 bases lining up with TRBD1. The V gene end was trimmed by 0 bases and the J gene end by 7 bases; junction bases not matched to a gene: 8. From germline, CDR1 is MNHEY and CDR2 SVGAGI. CDR3 length: 15 amino acids. The CDR3 coding sequence is TGTGCCAGCAGTTACTCGAGGGGTGCAGGGGGTGGCTACACCTTC. Translated: CASSYSRGAGGGYTF.

The chain recombines TRBV4-1 with TRBJ1-2; the D gene is possibly TRBD1 (6 bases). Looked up from germline, CDR1 is MGHRA and CDR2 is YSYEKL. Between the trimmed V and J ends, which lost 0 bases and 4 bases, there was a span of 9 bases. This CDR3 is built from 14 residues. CDR3 sequence reads: CASSQESGVYGYTF. DNA for the CDR3: TGCGCCAGCAGCCAAGAATCAGGGGTCTATGGCTACACCTTC.

The rearrangement links TRBV5-6 to TRBJ1-2; 8 nucleotides match TRBD1. Germline CDR1 and CDR2: SGHDT and YYEEEE. Trimming at V came to 3 bases and at J to 4 bases, leaving 11 bases not matched to a gene. The CDR3 loop spans 16 amino acids. The CDR3 spells CASSYTGTGPSYGYTF. CDR3 bases: TGTGCCAGCAGCTACACCGGGACAGGACCCAGCTATGGCTACACCTTC.

The chain is built from TRBV9 and TRBJ1-2, with a tentative D call TRBD1 (6 bases). Germline CDR1 and CDR2: SGDLS and YYNGEE. V gave up 7 bases and J gave up 3 bases, with 16 bases separating them. The CDR3 spans 14 residues. This chain's CDR3 is CASGLGAGDYGYTF. In DNA, the CDR3 is TGTGCCAGCGGTCTGGGGGCAGGGGACTATGGCTACACCTTC.

The genes are TRBV30 and TRBJ1-6, with 9 bases matching TRBD1. The germline CDR1 and CDR2 sequences are GTSNPN and SVGIG (reference sequence). The CDR3 runs 13 residues. With 5 bases clipped from V and 9 bases from J, the junction kept 5 bases outside the gene matches. The CDR3: CAWRETGGSPLHF. DNA for the CDR3: TGTGCCTGGCGAGAGACAGGGGGTTCACCCCTCCACTTT.

The rearrangement joins TRBV7-2 to TRBJ1-1, with TRBD1 identical over 7 bases. CDR1 and CDR2 (germline): SGHTA, FQGNSA. The CDR3 totals 14 residues. J was trimmed by 1 base and V by 6 bases; bases with no gene match: 5. The CDR3 sequence: CASRPGQTNTEAFF. DNA for the CDR3: TGTGCCAGCAGACCGGGACAGACGAACACTGAAGCTTTCTTT.

The CDR3 here is CASSSSDRATNEKLFF. Here the CDR3 DNA reads TGCGCCAGCAGCTCTAGTGACAGGGCAACTAATGAAAAACTGTTTTTT. This chain links TRBV5-1 with TRBJ1-4; the match to TRBD1 covers 7 bases. Germline V gene lookup returns CDR1 SGHRS and CDR2 YFSETQ. Unmatched junction bases numbered 5, after V lost 3 bases and J lost 0 bases. The length of the CDR3 is 16 residues.

This clone was picked up a small number of times. J is TRBJ2-7 and V is TRBV27; 9 nucleotides line up with TRBD1. The length of the CDR3 is 16 residues. Germline assignment: CDR1 MNHEY and CDR2 SMNVEV (reference sequence). J gave up 4 bases and V 3 bases, and 10 bases lay outside the gene matches. The CDR3: CASSLTMTGGGYEQYF. The CDR3 coding sequence is TGTGCCAGCAGTTTGACGATGACAGGGGGGGGATACGAGCAGTACTTC.